The rows below give T cell receptor beta chains drawn from one sample of a study of shared clonotypes between healthy human individuals. Assay used: immunoSEQ multiplex PCR; TCRdb lists only in-frame clones, some missing. The table has under 650,000 clones, 90% to 97% seen once; the top ten hold 0.055% to 0.075%. The sequencing input was naive CD4+ T cells sorted from blood. Source of these receptors: a woman in her 30s in good health. Both conserved end residues are part of each CDR3.

V gene	J gene	CDR3 protein
TRBV5-4	TRBJ1-1	CASSRYRETEAFF
TRBV28	TRBJ1-2	CASSFRGVSYGYTF
TRBV5-4	TRBJ2-7	CASSLGGRAGEQYF
TRBV6-5	TRBJ1-2	CASSYAGTGKMVYTF
TRBV11-2	TRBJ2-1	CASSRLRGPRNEQFF
TRBV12-2	TRBJ1-2	CASRSRRRGSDGYTF
TRBV6-5	TRBJ2-5	CASSFPGARVQYF
TRBV25-1	TRBJ2-1	CASSESGEQFF
TRBV9	TRBJ2-1	CASSTTHSSGRANEQFF
TRBV28	TRBJ2-7	CASSLGQAPYEQYF
TRBV6-6	TRBJ2-7	CASRGPGLAGDSEQYF
TRBV7-3	TRBJ2-2	CASSPRPGQATGELFF
TRBV30	TRBJ1-5	CACRRRDSNQPQHF
TRBV25-1	TRBJ1-5	CASSEGQGIGNQPQHF
TRBV28	TRBJ1-1	CASDGGMDTEAFF
TRBV19	TRBJ1-1	CASSIPGGQNTEAFF
TRBV27	-	CASMTSGTNEQYF
TRBV5-1	TRBJ2-7	CASSLDVTYEQYF
TRBV6-6	TRBJ2-7	CASSFRQVAPNEQYF
TRBV6-1	TRBJ1-3	CASSRGTLSGNTIYF
TRBV5-6	TRBJ2-3	CASSLGREPDTQYF
TRBV28	TRBJ2-5	CASSSPASGRDLETQYF
TRBV18	TRBJ2-7	CASSRWQPGLAGGRGSYEQYF
TRBV5-1	TRBJ1-5	CASSLVAGADQPQHF
TRBV6-5	TRBJ1-1	CASSYRRGLGTEAFF
TRBV12-5	TRBJ2-7	CASGLQVGGSRAPHSYEQYF
TRBV18	TRBJ2-5	CASSPPRGGETQYF
TRBV10-3	TRBJ2-1	CAIKEGRDASSYNEQFF